This TCR beta chain was sequenced during a study of T cell repertoires in cytomegalovirus infection. Study background: The public TCR beta signatures pointed to both CMV infection and matching HLA type.

Findings of the study overall: Clonotype analysis showed dominance of the ex vivo response by HLA-C-restricted CMV-specific TCR beta clonotypes.

V was pared by 6 bases and J by 3 bases, with 11 bases between. The CDR3 spans 13 residues. TCRdb analysed the reads with MiXCR anew, one entry per CDR3 protein. The table records 750,000 to 950,000 distinct CDR3 sequences, about 28% of them present only once. On this clonotype itself: The antigen is unknown.

This receptor was obtained from a human donor in good health (CMV status not recorded). Some clones in this sample may be carry-over from other donors' samples. J is TRBJ1-2 and V is TRBV12-3 or TRBV12-4; D may be TRBD1 (5 bases). This material consisted of cultured CD8+ T cells from PBMCs, taken from culture after CMV antigen stimulation. The chain's CDR3 is CASSLDNDYGYTF. In DNA form, the CDR3 reads TGTGCCAGCAGCTTGGACAACGACTATGGCTACACCTTC.